This entry describes one T cell receptor (beta chain). This entry is derived from a study of CD8 T cells in ankylosing spondylitis. The V gene lost 3 bases and the J gene lost 0 bases, with 16 bases spanning the gap. This CDR3 has 17 residues. Germline V gene sequence: CDR1 MNHEY, CDR2 SMNVEV (reference sequence). Quantitative molecular-barcoded 5'-RACE generated the TCR beta libraries. Via MiXCR, TCRdb re-called the 5' RACE reads, giving one row per CDR3 protein. The table has about 270,000 distinct CDR3 sequences, 30% to 40% seen once. The TCR originated in a male donor with ankylosing spondylitis or in good health (not recorded which). The sequencing input was blood, either unsorted or a sorted T cell fraction (not recorded which). The V call is TRBV27, the J call TRBJ2-3; D perhaps matches TRBD1 (6 bases). CDR3 coding DNA: TGTGCCAGCAGTTTGAGCAGCAGGGGTGCTAGCACAGATACGCAGTATTTT. This encodes CASSLSSRGASTDTQYF.